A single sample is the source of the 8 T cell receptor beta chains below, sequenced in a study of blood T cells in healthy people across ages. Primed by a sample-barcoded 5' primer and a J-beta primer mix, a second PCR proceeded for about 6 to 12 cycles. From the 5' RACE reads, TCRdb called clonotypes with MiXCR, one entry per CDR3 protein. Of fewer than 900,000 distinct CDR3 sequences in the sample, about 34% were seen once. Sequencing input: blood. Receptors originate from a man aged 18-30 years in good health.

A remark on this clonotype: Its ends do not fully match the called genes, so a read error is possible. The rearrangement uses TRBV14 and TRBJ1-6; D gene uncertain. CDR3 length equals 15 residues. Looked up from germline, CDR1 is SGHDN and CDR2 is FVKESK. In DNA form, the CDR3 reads TGTGCCAGCAGCCAACAGCCGGGCGGAGGTTCACCCCCCCACTTT. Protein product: CASSQQPGGGSPPHF.

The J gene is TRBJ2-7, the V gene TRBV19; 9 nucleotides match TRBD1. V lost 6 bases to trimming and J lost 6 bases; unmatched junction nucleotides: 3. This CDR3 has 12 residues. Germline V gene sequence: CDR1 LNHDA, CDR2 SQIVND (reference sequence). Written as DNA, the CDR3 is TGTGCCAGTAGAGGGGGACAGGGCGAGCAGTACTTC. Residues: CASRGGQGEQYF.

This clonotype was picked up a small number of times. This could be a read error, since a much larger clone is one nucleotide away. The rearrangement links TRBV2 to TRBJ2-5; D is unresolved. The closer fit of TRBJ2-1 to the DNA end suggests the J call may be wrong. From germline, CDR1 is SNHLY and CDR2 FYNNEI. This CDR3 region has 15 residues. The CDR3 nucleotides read TGTGCCAGCAGAGCTGGCGCGGCGTACGAAGAGACCCAGTTCTTC. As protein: CASRAGAAYEETQFF.

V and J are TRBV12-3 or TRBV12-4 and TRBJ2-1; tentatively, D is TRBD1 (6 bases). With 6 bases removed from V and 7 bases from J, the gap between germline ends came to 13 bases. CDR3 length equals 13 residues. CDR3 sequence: CASSAGTRNEQFF. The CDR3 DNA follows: TGTGCCAGCAGCGCCGGGACACGAAATGAGCAGTTCTTC.

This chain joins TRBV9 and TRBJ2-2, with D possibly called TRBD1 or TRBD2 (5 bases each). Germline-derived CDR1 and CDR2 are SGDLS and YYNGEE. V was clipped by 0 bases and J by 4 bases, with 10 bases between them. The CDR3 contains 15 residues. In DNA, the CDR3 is TGTGCCAGCAGCGTAGCAGGGACGGCCACCGGGGAGCTGTTTTTT. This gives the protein CASSVAGTATGELFF.

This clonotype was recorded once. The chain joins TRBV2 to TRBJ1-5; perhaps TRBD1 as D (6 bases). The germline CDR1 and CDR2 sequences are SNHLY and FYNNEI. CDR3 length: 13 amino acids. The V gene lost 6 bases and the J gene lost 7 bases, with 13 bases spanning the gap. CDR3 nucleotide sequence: TGTGCCAGCAGAGCAGGGGAGGAGCAGCCCCAGCATTTT. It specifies CASRAGEEQPQHF.

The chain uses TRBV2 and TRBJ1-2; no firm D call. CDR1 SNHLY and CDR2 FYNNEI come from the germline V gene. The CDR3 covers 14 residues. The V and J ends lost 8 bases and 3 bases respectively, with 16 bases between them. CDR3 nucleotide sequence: TGTGCCAGCGACGGCCTGGGCGGACACTATGGCTACACCTTC. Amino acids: CASDGLGGHYGYTF.

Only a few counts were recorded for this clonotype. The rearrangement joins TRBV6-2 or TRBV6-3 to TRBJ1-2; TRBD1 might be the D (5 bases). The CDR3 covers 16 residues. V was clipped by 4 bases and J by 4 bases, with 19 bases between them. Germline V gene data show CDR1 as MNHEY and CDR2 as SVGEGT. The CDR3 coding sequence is TGTGCCAGCAGTTCTCGGGGGAGCCAGGCACCCTATGGCTACACCTTC. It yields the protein CASSSRGSQAPYGYTF.